This T cell receptor (beta chain) was profiled in a study of blood T cell repertoires in COVID-19. Study as a whole: Whether acute or convalescent, the COVID-19 samples came from the United States, Italy and Spain. T cells, B-cell-depleted T cells, or PBMCs provided the cDNA or gDNA that served as material.

This clone was detected only a few times. Original data processing: Amplification with reference gene primers provided the estimates of nucleated cell counts. Clones were read by immunoSEQ multiplex PCR, and TCRdb kept only the in-frame ones, dropping some. That table supplies the V and J calls and clone size; D and trimming were determined from the DNA. Of 200,000 to 300,000 clones detected, around four fifths appear once; the ten largest clones hold approximately 6.3%. Germline V gives CDR1 SGHNT, CDR2 YENEEA. The CDR3 contains 17 residues. The J segment lost 0 bases and the V segment lost 4 bases, leaving 12 bases of the junction unmatched.

The rearrangement joins TRBV11-3 to TRBJ2-7, with 7 bases identical to TRBD2. Sequencing used peripheral blood. This clonotype was obtained from a woman in her sixties with active or convalescent COVID-19. The CDR3 here is CASSSLGLGGSSYEQYF. The CDR3 coding sequence is TGTGCCAGCAGCTCCCTGGGTCTGGGCGGGAGCTCCTACGAGCAGTACTTC.